The 26 T cell receptor beta chains presented below share a single source sample, sequenced in a study of T cell responses to AZD1222 COVID-19 vaccine. Assay: immunoSEQ multiplex PCR; the TCRdb copy retains only in-frame clones and omits some. The data show over 100,000 clones, with 90% to 95% seen just once and around 7% held by the top ten. The source was peripheral blood, collected on day 0 of AZD1222 vaccination. The receptors shown here come from an adult in good health.

The chain uses TRBV3-1 (or the pseudogene TRBV3-2) and TRBJ1-3; D unclear. The CDR3 extends over 15 amino acids. In germline, CDR1 is LGHDT, CDR2 YNNKEL (reference sequence). Trimming took 1 base from V and 0 from J, leaving 7 bases between them. Here the CDR3 reads CASSQAPSSGNTIYF. DNA of the CDR3: TGTGCCAGCAGCCAAGCTCCGAGCTCTGGAAACACCATATATTTT.

The gene calls are TRBV5-1 and TRBJ2-7, with D possibly TRBD1 on 6 matching bases. The CDR3 runs to 13 residues. The germline V gene encodes CDR1 SGHRS and CDR2 YFSETQ. V lost 3 bases and J 2 bases, leaving 9 bases between the germline ends. CDR3 loop: CASSSGVTYEQYF. In DNA form, the CDR3 reads TGCGCCAGCAGCTCAGGGGTCACCTACGAGCAGTACTTC.

The genes are TRBV7-6 and TRBJ1-1, with TRBD1 matching over 7 bases. Unmatched junction bases numbered 10, after V lost 5 bases and J lost 1 base. The CDR3 runs to 16 residues. Germline V gene lookup returns CDR1 SGHVS and CDR2 FNYEAQ. This CDR3 is CASSHRRDRKNTEAFF. The DNA for the CDR3 is TGTGCCAGCAGCCACCGCCGGGACAGAAAGAACACTGAAGCTTTCTTT. The full variable domain, in which reference TRBV7-6 and TRBJ1-1 provide the parts outside the CDR3, is GAGVSQSPRYKVTKRGQDVALRCDPISGHVSLYWYRQALGQGPEFLTYFNYEAQQDKSGLPNDRFSAERPEGSISTLTIQRTEQRDSAMYRCASSHRRDRKNTEAFFGQGTRLTVV.

CDR3 sequence reads: CAWSRQGANEKLFF. CDR3 DNA sequence: TGTGCCTGGAGTAGACAGGGCGCTAATGAAAAACTGTTTTTT. The chain combines TRBV30 with TRBJ1-4; TRBD1 matches 7 bases. V lost 2 bases and J lost 3; bases outside the gene matches: 3. The CDR3 is 14 residues long. CDR1 GTSNPN and CDR2 SVGIG come from the germline V gene (reference sequence).

The V and J genes are TRBV15 and TRBJ2-7, with 10 bases lining up with TRBD2. The V and J ends lost 5 bases and 1 base, in that order; junction bases with no gene match: 5. The CDR3 extends over 15 amino acids. In germline, CDR1 is LNHNV, CDR2 YYDKDF (reference sequence). The chain's CDR3 is CATSSGLANSYEQYF. CDR3 in DNA: TGTGCCACCAGCTCGGGACTAGCGAATTCCTACGAGCAGTACTTC.

The chain couples TRBV4-2 to TRBJ2-1; 15 bases are shared with TRBD2. Looked up from germline, CDR1 is LGHNA and CDR2 is YNFKEQ. The ends lost 5 bases at V and 9 bases at J; junction bases unmatched: 8. This CDR3 has 16 residues. The CDR3 coding sequence is TGTGCCAGCAGCATACTACCGGGACTAGCGGGAGGTGAGCAGTTCTTC. Translated, it gives CASSILPGLAGGEQFF.

The chain carries TRBV5-5 and TRBJ2-7; maybe TRBD1 (6 bases). This CDR3 region has 15 residues. Trimming left V 0 bases short and J 0 bases short, with 10 bases between. Germline V gene lookup returns CDR1 SGHKS and CDR2 YYEKEE (reference sequence). CDR3 nucleotides: TGTGCCAGCAGCTTGGCCACAGGGAGCTCCTACGAGCAGTACTTC. It codes for CASSLATGSSYEQYF.

This clone was seen just once. The CDR3 coding sequence is TGTGCCAGCAGGGCCCAGGGACTAGCGGGAGGGCATGAGCAGTTCTTC. It yields the protein CASRAQGLAGGHEQFF. This sequence joins TRBV7-2 and TRBJ2-1, with 16 bases identical to TRBD2. The CDR3 length is 16 residues. The ends lost 6 bases at V and 8 bases at J; junction bases unmatched: 7. The germline gives CDR1 SGHTA, CDR2 FQGNSA.

V gene TRBV24-1 combines with J gene TRBJ2-1; perhaps TRBD1 as D (6 bases). The V end was cut by 9 bases, the J end by 9 bases, with 17 bases between. In germline, CDR1 is KGHDR, CDR2 SFDVKD. This CDR3 contains 13 residues. The CDR3 bases are TGTGCCACCTCGAATATTGGGGGCCGTGAGCAGTTCTTC. The encoded protein is CATSNIGGREQFF.

The V gene is TRBV12-3 or TRBV12-4, the J gene TRBJ2-3; D gene uncertain. Trimming took 9 bases from V and 2 from J, leaving 9 bases between them. The CDR3 runs to 12 residues. The CDR3 protein is CASSGSTDTQYF. DNA for the CDR3: TGTGCCAGTTCCGGGTCCACAGATACGCAGTATTTT.

This clone has more than one count but fewer than ten. The V and J genes are TRBV10-3 and TRBJ2-6; D is unclear. Germline V CDR1 and CDR2: ENHRY, SYGVKD. With 2 bases removed from V and 3 bases from J, the gap between germline ends came to 17 bases. This CDR3 is 18 amino acids long. The CDR3 DNA follows: TGTGCCATCAGTGAGCCAAGCGCACAGCTCTATGGGGCCAACGTCCTGACTTTC. This gives the protein CAISEPSAQLYGANVLTF.

V usage is TRBV3-1 (or the pseudogene TRBV3-2) and J usage is TRBJ1-1; a possible D gene is TRBD1 (6 bases). Trimming cost V 2 bases and J 6 bases, with 10 bases left between them. This CDR3 contains 13 residues. Germline assignment: CDR1 LGHDT and CDR2 YNNKEL (reference sequence). The CDR3 DNA is TGTGCCAGCAGCCAAATACAGGGTTCTGAAGCTTTCTTT. It codes for CASSQIQGSEAFF.

This clone showed up just a few times. The chain couples TRBV7-2 to TRBJ1-4; D uncertain. This CDR3 is built from 12 residues. Germline V lookup: CDR1 SGHTA, CDR2 FQGNSA. The ends were cut back, 5 bases at V and 7 bases at J, with 8 bases in the middle. CDR3 sequence (DNA): TGTGCCAGCAGCCCTGAGGGTGAAAAACTGTTTTTT. Translated: CASSPEGEKLFF.

The rearrangement joins TRBV4-1 to TRBJ1-3; no clear D gene. CDR3 length equals 10 residues. Between the trimmed V and J ends, which lost 8 bases and 3 bases, there was a span of 2 bases. Germline V gene sequence: CDR1 MGHRA, CDR2 YSYEKL. The CDR3 DNA is TGCGCCAGCGGTGGAAACACCATATATTTT. It codes for CASGGNTIYF.

The chain employs TRBV15 and TRBJ2-5, with D possibly TRBD2 on 5 matching bases. V was trimmed by 0 bases and J by 5 bases, leaving 13 bases between them. The CDR3 runs to 15 residues. CDR1 and CDR2 from the germline V gene are LNHNV and YYDKDF (reference sequence). The CDR3 DNA sequence: TGTGCCACCAGCAGAGATCAGTCGGGATGGGAGACCCAGTACTTC. Translating it yields CATSRDQSGWETQYF.

The V gene is TRBV4-3, the J gene TRBJ2-3, with TRBD2 matching over 9 bases. This CDR3 spans 13 amino acids. Looked up from germline, CDR1 is LGHNA and CDR2 is YSLEER. The trim removed 4 bases at V and 10 bases at J, leaving 6 bases unmatched. The CDR3 reads CASSRMRGGAQYF. As DNA, the CDR3 is TGCGCCAGCAGCCGTATGCGGGGGGGTGCGCAGTATTTT.

This CDR3 reads CASIQAPPGDDEQYF. The CDR3 coding sequence is TGTGCCAGCATCCAAGCCCCGCCGGGGGACGACGAGCAGTACTTC. This rearrangement joins TRBV5-6 to TRBJ2-7; D is perhaps TRBD2 (6 bases). Looked up from germline, CDR1 is SGHDT and CDR2 is YYEEEE. V was clipped by 6 bases and J by 5 bases, with 21 bases between them. The CDR3 length is 15 residues.

V and J are TRBV7-3 and TRBJ1-1; 10 bases agree with TRBD1. CDR1 and CDR2 from the germline V gene are SGHTA and FQGTGA. Germline trimming cut 4 bases from V and 2 bases from J; bases unmatched to any gene: 7. This CDR3 spans 16 amino acids. The CDR3 is CASSSSGQGVNTEAFF. The CDR3 coding sequence is TGTGCCAGCAGCTCCTCCGGACAGGGGGTAAACACTGAAGCTTTCTTT.

CDR3 bases: TGTGCCAGCACCCTGAAAGGACAGGGGCACACAGATACGCAGTATTTT. Translating it yields CASTLKGQGHTDTQYF. This chain connects TRBV28 to TRBJ2-3, with 9 bases fitting TRBD1. There are 16 residues in the CDR3. V shed 7 bases, J shed 2 bases, and the junction held 10 bases outside the gene matches. Germline-derived CDR1 and CDR2 are MDHEN and SYDVKM.

The chain is built from TRBV14 and TRBJ2-1; TRBD2 is a possible D gene (5 bases). V dropped 4 bases and J dropped 9 bases, with 19 bases sitting between them. The germline V gene has CDR1 SGHDN and CDR2 FVKESK. CDR3 length equals 15 residues. CDR3 protein: CASSLWASTRSEQFF. The DNA for the CDR3 is TGTGCCAGCAGCCTGTGGGCTAGCACGCGTTCTGAGCAGTTCTTC.

The V gene is TRBV2, the J gene TRBJ1-6, with TRBD1 matching 7 bases. The CDR3 length is 14 residues. After removal of 7 bases from V and 9 bases from J, the junction contained 9 bases not matched to a gene. Germline V lookup: CDR1 SNHLY, CDR2 FYNNEI. CDR3 in DNA: TGTGCCAGCAACCGGGACTCAGGGGGTTCACCCCTCCACTTT. Translating gives CASNRDSGGSPLHF.

V usage is TRBV21-1 and J usage is TRBJ1-6; the table's D call TRBD1 went unverified against the DNA. TRBV21-1 is classified as a pseudogene. The length of the CDR3 is 15 residues. CDR3 bases: TGTGCCAGCAGCAAAACGAAGGGGTTTTATTCACCCCTCCACTTT. This codes for CASSKTKGFYSPLHF.

The chain joins TRBV6-6 to TRBJ2-1, with 8 bases lining up with TRBD2. CDR3 length equals 15 residues. V lost 6 bases and J lost 6; bases outside the gene matches: 10. CDR1 and CDR2 (germline): MNHNY, SVGAGI (reference sequence). CDR3 sequence reads: CASSSAGERPNEQFF. Here the CDR3 DNA reads TGTGCCAGCAGCTCAGCGGGAGAGCGCCCCAATGAGCAGTTCTTC.

This chain connects TRBV12-3 or TRBV12-4 to TRBJ1-5; no firm D call. V was trimmed by 0 bases and J by 6 bases, leaving 6 bases between them. The CDR3 sequence is 13 residues long. The CDR3 region has the DNA TGTGCCAGCAGTTTAGCGCTGGCTCAGCCCCAGCATTTT. Protein sequence: CASSLALAQPQHF.

The rearrangement joins TRBV19 to TRBJ1-1; TRBD1 agrees at 7 bases. Per the germline V gene, CDR1 is LNHDA and CDR2 is SQIVND (reference sequence). With V trimmed by 6 bases and J by 5 bases, 9 bases remained unmatched. The CDR3 extends over 14 amino acids. CDR3: CASRQQGPSTEAFF. CDR3 nucleotide sequence: TGTGCCAGTAGGCAACAGGGGCCCTCTACTGAAGCTTTCTTT.

The chain uses TRBV30 and TRBJ2-6; D possibly corresponds to TRBD2 (5 bases). Looked up from germline, CDR1 is GTSNPN and CDR2 is SVGIG (reference sequence). The CDR3 runs to 18 residues. Deletions cut 1 base from V and 0 bases from J, with 16 bases between. CDR3 nucleotides: TGTGCCTGGAGTGGAGGGCGTCTTCAGAGCTCTGGGGCCAACGTCCTGACTTTC. It codes for CAWSGGRLQSSGANVLTF.